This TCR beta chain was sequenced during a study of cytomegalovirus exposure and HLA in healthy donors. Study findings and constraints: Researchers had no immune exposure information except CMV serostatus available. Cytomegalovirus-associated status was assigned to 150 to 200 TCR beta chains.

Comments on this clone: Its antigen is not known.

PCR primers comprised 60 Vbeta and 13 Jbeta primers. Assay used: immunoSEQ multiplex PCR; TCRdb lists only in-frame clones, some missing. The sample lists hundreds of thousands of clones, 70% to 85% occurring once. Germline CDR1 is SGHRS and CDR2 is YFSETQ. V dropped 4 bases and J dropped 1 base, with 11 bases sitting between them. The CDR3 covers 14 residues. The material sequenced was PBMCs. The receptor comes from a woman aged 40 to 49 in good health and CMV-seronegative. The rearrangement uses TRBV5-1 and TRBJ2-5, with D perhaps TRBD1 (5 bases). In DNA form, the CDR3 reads TGCGCCAGCAGCATGGGGCTTTCCCAAGAGACCCAGTACTTC. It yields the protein CASSMGLSQETQYF.